Listed below are T cell receptor beta chains from one sample, sequenced in a study of T cells in Graves' hyperthyroidism and ophthalmopathy. TCRdb re-called the multiplex PCR reads with MiXCR, one entry per CDR3 protein. The sample includes more than 75,000 distinct CDR3 sequences, just over 50% of them seen just once. Input material: blood. The receptors stem from a woman aged 40 to 50 with Graves' hyperthyroidism. CDR3s include the opening cysteine and the closing phenylalanine or tryptophan. The D gene is left open where the match is weak. A clone size is listed for some rows: how often the clone was seen (once, few, many), or a class if it is expanded.

J gene	D gene	clone size	V gene	CDR3 protein	CDR3 DNA
TRBJ1-5	-	-	TRBV9	CASSAGLATGAHQPQHF	TGTGCCAGCAGCGCCGGACTAGCGACCGGGGCCCATCAGCCCCAGCATTTT
TRBJ2-5	TRBD2	large	TRBV11-3	CASSLRGAETQYF	TGTGCCAGCAGCCTGCGGGGGGCAGAGACCCAGTACTTC
TRBJ1-4	-	few	TRBV7-2	CASRGEKLFF	TGTGCCAGCAGAGGTGAAAAACTGTTTTTT
TRBJ2-2	TRBD1	-	TRBV20-1	CSASGGTGAGELFF	TGCAGTGCTAGTGGCGGGACAGGGGCCGGGGAGCTGTTTTTT
TRBJ2-3	TRBD2	many	TRBV9	CASSVGAGGSGSPSTDTQYF	TGTGCCAGCAGCGTAGGGGCGGGGGGGAGCGGGAGCCCTAGCACAGATACGCAGTATTTT
TRBJ2-7	TRBD2	few	TRBV5-1	CASSFRLSGNSYEQYF	TGTGCCAGCAGTTTCAGGTTGAGCGGGAATTCCTACGAGCAGTACTTC
TRBJ1-3	-	-	TRBV12-3/TRBV12-4	CASGDGGNTIYF	TGTGCCAGTGGAGACGGAGGAAACACCATATATTTT
TRBJ1-2	TRBD1	many	TRBV7-3	CASSLTGSVGYTF	TGTGCCAGCAGCTTGACAGGGTCTGTTGGCTACACCTTC
TRBJ2-7	-	once	TRBV2	CASSAGVIYEQYF	TGTGCCAGCAGTGCAGGGGTCATCTACGAGCAGTACTTC
TRBJ2-7	TRBD2	-	TRBV15	CATGPPTSGSYEQYF	TGTGCCACCGGCCCGCCGACTAGCGGGTCCTACGAGCAGTACTTC
TRBJ1-2	-	many	TRBV7-9	CASSLVTGRNGYTF	TGTGCCAGCAGCTTAGTTACAGGGCGTAATGGCTACACCTTC